The rows below give T cell receptor beta chains drawn from one sample of a study of lymphopenia after photon versus proton radiotherapy. Using immunoSEQ multiplex PCR, the repertoire was profiled, and TCRdb retains in-frame clones only, with some absent. The table has some 16,000 clones, about 88% seen once. Sequencing used peripheral blood, obtained from a patient treated with proton-based radiotherapy. These receptors came from a woman aged 55-69 years with cholangiocarcinoma. Some clones in this sample may be carry-over from other donors' samples. The CDR3 runs from the conserved cysteine through the conserved F or W. The D gene is left open where the match is weak. Where a row states a size, it is once, few, many or the class of an expanded clone; other rows omit it.

>TRBV6-4|.|.|TRBJ2-3
TGTGCCAGCCCCAATTGCACAGATACGCAGTATTTT
CASPNCTDTQYF
>TRBV11-2|.|few|TRBJ1-5
TGTGCCAGCAGCTTAAACAGGGTTAGCAATCAGCCCCAGCATTTT
CASSLNRVSNQPQHF
>TRBV29-1|TRBD2|.|TRBJ2-7
TGCAGCGTTGAAGGCCTAGCGGGAGGTCACCGGGACGAGCAGTACTTC
CSVEGLAGGHRDEQYF
>TRBV18|.|once|TRBJ1-1
TGTGCCAGCTCACCACGACTGAACACTGAAGCTTTCTTT
CASSPRLNTEAFF
>TRBV7-6|.|few|TRBJ2-7
TGTGCCAGCAGCCCTAACAGGGCCGAGCAGTACTTC
CASSPNRAEQYF
>TRBV5-1|.|.|TRBJ1-6
TGCGCCAGCAGCGCTCAGGATTATAATTCACCCCTCCACTTT
CASSAQDYNSPLHF
>TRBV6-5|TRBD1|.|TRBJ1-1
TGTGCCAGCAGCCAGACAGGGCGTCGGGCTTTCTTT
CASSQTGRRAFF
>TRBV7-2|TRBD2|once|TRBJ2-3
TGTGCCAGCAGCTTCAGAGGGACTAGCGGTTACACAGATACGCAGTATTTT
CASSFRGTSGYTDTQYF
>TRBV6-1|.|.|TRBJ1-2
TGTGCCAGCAGTGAAGTAACCTCGGACTATGGCTACACCTTC
CASSEVTSDYGYTF
>TRBV15|TRBD1|.|TRBJ1-2
TGTGCCACCAGCAGAGACAGGGGGTCCTATGGCTACACCTTC
CATSRDRGSYGYTF
>TRBV27|TRBD1|few|TRBJ2-7
TGTGCCAGCAGTCTGACAGGGAGCGAGCAGTACTTC
CASSLTGSEQYF
>TRBV7-2|.|.|TRBJ2-2
TGTGCCAGCAGAAAACAGGGGAACACCGGGGAGCTGTTTTTT
CASRKQGNTGELFF
>TRBV9|TRBD2|.|TRBJ2-2
TGTGCCAGCAGCGTAGAGTTGGCGGGAGGTACCGGGGAGCTGTTTTTT
CASSVELAGGTGELFF
>TRBV9|.|.|TRBJ2-7
TGTGCCAGCAGCGTAGTTGGCTTCCTACACTCCTACGAGCAGTACTTC
CASSVVGFLHSYEQYF
>TRBV5-8|.|.|TRBJ2-1
TGTGCCAGCAGCTTACTAGCCTCCAGAGGTAATGAGCAGTTCTTC
CASSLLASRGNEQFF
>TRBV2|.|.|TRBJ1-1
TGTGCCAGCAGTGACGACAGCACTGAAGCTTTCTTT
CASSDDSTEAFF
>TRBV30|.|.|TRBJ1-5
TGTGCCTGGAGTTCCGGCTTGGGTATACAGCCCCAGCATTTT
CAWSSGLGIQPQHF
>TRBV2|.|.|TRBJ1-5
TGTGCCAGCAGTGATTCGGGGGGCAATCAGCCCCAGCATTTT
CASSDSGGNQPQHF
>TRBV5-5|.|.|TRBJ2-5
TGTGCCAGCAGCCCCTGGACCGATCAAGAGACCCAGTACTTC
CASSPWTDQETQYF
>TRBV7-6|.|.|TRBJ2-5
TGTGCCAGCAGCTCCGATACGGAGTTGATTAAAGAGACCCAGTACTTC
CASSSDTELIKETQYF
>TRBV9|.|.|TRBJ2-5
TGTGCCAGCAGCGCAGCGGGTTCGTGGGAGACCCAGTACTTC
CASSAAGSWETQYF
>TRBV6-4|TRBD1|.|TRBJ1-2
TGTGCCAGCAGTGAGGACAGGAACAACTATGGCTACACCTTC
CASSEDRNNYGYTF
>TRBV5-1|.|.|TRBJ2-3
TGCGCCAGCAGCTTGTTCACAGCCACAGATACGCAGTATTTT
CASSLFTATDTQYF
>TRBV5-4|.|.|TRBJ2-6
TGTGCCAGCAGCTTAGGTACTGGGGCCAACGTCCTGACTTTC
CASSLGTGANVLTF
>TRBV9|TRBD2|.|TRBJ2-7
TGTGCCAGCAGCGTAGGGGGACTAGCCTACGAGCAGTACTTC
CASSVGGLAYEQYF
>TRBV5-1|.|.|TRBJ2-7
TGCGCCAGCAGCTTGGCCTCGGGGCGTTACGAGCAGTACTTC
CASSLASGRYEQYF
>TRBV7-8|TRBD2|.|TRBJ2-1
TGTGCCAGCAGCACCAGTAGCGGGGGGCCATACAATGAGCAGTTCTTC
CASSTSSGGPYNEQFF
>TRBV5-6|.|.|TRBJ1-2
TGTGCCAGCAGCTTGATGAACTATGGCTACACCTTC
CASSLMNYGYTF
>TRBV7-8|.|.|TRBJ1-3
TGTGCCAGCAGCTTAGGACACTCTGGAAACACCATATATTTT
CASSLGHSGNTIYF
>TRBV2|.|once|TRBJ1-2
TGTGCCAGTGAGGGGCGGTTGAGGCTGAGTGGCTACACCTTC
CASEGRLRLSGYTF
>TRBV27|TRBD2|.|TRBJ2-3
TGTGCCAGCAGTTTGAGGACTAGCGGGGGTGGAGCAGATACGCAGTATTTT
CASSLRTSGGGADTQYF
>TRBV5-1|TRBD2|.|TRBJ2-1
TGCGCCAGCAGCCAGACTAGCGGGGCTAACAATGAGCAGTTCTTC
CASSQTSGANNEQFF
>TRBV6-1|TRBD1|.|TRBJ2-7
TGTGCCAGCAGTGCCAGACAGGGGAGCTACGAGCAGTACTTC
CASSARQGSYEQYF
>TRBV6-8|TRBD1|.|TRBJ2-7
TGTGCCAGCAGCCCCCGGGACAGGGGCCACGAGCAGTACTTC
CASSPRDRGHEQYF
>TRBV4-1|.|.|TRBJ2-3
TGCGCCAGCAGCCTGGAGGGGAGCACAGATACGCAGTATTTT
CASSLEGSTDTQYF
>TRBV4-3|.|.|TRBJ1-1
TGCGCCAGCAGCCAAGGGGCAGGGCTCGCTGAAGCTTTCTTT
CASSQGAGLAEAFF
>TRBV27|.|.|TRBJ2-3
TGTGCCAGCAGTTTATTGGGGGACGCAGATACGCAGTATTTT
CASSLLGDADTQYF
>TRBV4-2|TRBD1|once|TRBJ1-2
TGTGCCAGCAGCCAAGACACAGGGGGTGGCTATGGCTACACCTTC
CASSQDTGGGYGYTF
>TRBV6-5|.|.|TRBJ1-1
TGTGCCAGCAGGACTCTCCAGGGGAAAAACACTGAAGCTTTCTTT
CASRTLQGKNTEAFF
>TRBV4-2|.|.|TRBJ1-4
TGTGCCAGCAGCCAAGAGCCGGGAATGGGCCTAACTAATGAAAAACTGTTTTTT
CASSQEPGMGLTNEKLFF
>TRBV2|.|.|TRBJ1-6
TGTGCCAGCAGCCCCCCCGCGGTACGTTCACCCCTCCACTTT
CASSPPAVRSPLHF
>TRBV11-2|.|.|TRBJ2-7
TGTGCCAGCAGCTTCCCCAGTTCCGCAGCCCAACAGTACTTC
CASSFPSSAAQQYF
>TRBV10-1|.|few|TRBJ1-2
TGCGCCAGCAGTGAATACGCTACGGGGGGCTACACCTTC
CASSEYATGGYTF
>TRBV19|.|.|TRBJ1-5
TGTGCCAGTAGTATCCCCGGAAGCAATCAGCCCCAGCATTTT
CASSIPGSNQPQHF
>TRBV2|TRBD1|.|TRBJ2-4
TGTGCCAGCAGTGTAGGGCAGGGGGTGAACATTCAGTACTTC
CASSVGQGVNIQYF
>TRBV9|TRBD2|.|TRBJ2-1
TGTGCCAGCAGTGGGAGACTAGCGGGAGGGCCGGGCAATGAGCAGTTCTTC
CASSGRLAGGPGNEQFF
>TRBV6-5|TRBD2|.|TRBJ2-2
TGTGCCACTTTAAGGACTAGCAAAAGGACCGGGGAGCTGTTTTTT
CATLRTSKRTGELFF
>TRBV27|TRBD2|.|TRBJ2-5
TGTGCCAGCAGTTTAATTAGCGGGAGTTGGGAGACCCAGTACTTC
CASSLISGSWETQYF
>TRBV6-6|.|.|TRBJ2-3
TGTGCCAGCGGTACATGGAAAAGCACAGATACGCAGTATTTT
CASGTWKSTDTQYF
>TRBV4-2|TRBD1|.|TRBJ2-1
TGTGCCAGCAGCCAAGATTGGGCAGGGGGCGGTGAGCAGTTCTTC
CASSQDWAGGGEQFF
>TRBV19|TRBD2|.|TRBJ2-1
TGTGCCAGTAGCTCCAACCGACTAGCGGGCCTGGGGAATGAGCAGTTCTTC
CASSSNRLAGLGNEQFF
>TRBV6-6|.|.|TRBJ2-7
TGTGCCAGCAGTTATCGGACTCCAGCCACCTACGAGCAGTACTTC
CASSYRTPATYEQYF
>TRBV10-3|.|.|TRBJ2-3
TGTGCCATCAGTGAGTTAGTTGACACAGATACGCAGTATTTT
CAISELVDTDTQYF
>TRBV18|TRBD1|.|TRBJ2-7
TGTGCCAGCTCACCCGGGACAGACCTCTACGAGCAGTACTTC
CASSPGTDLYEQYF
>TRBV5-1|TRBD2|.|TRBJ2-5
TGCGCCAGCAGCTTGGTTGGTAGCGGGCAAGAGACCCAGTACTTC
CASSLVGSGQETQYF
>TRBV7-2|.|.|TRBJ2-6
TGTGCCAGCAGCTTGCTTCAGGGGTCTGGGGCCAACGTCCTGACTTTC
CASSLLQGSGANVLTF
>TRBV11-2|.|.|TRBJ2-1
TGTGCCAGCAGCCGTGGAGGGCAGGGGGGTAGAGATGAGCAGTTCTTC
CASSRGGQGGRDEQFF
>TRBV4-1|TRBD1|.|TRBJ2-1
TGCGCCAGCAGCCAATTCCCTCAGACAGGGGCCCCCTACAATGAGCAGTTCTTC
CASSQFPQTGAPYNEQFF
>TRBV5-1|.|.|TRBJ2-3
TGCGCCAGCAGCTCCCGAGGCACCACAGATACGCAGTATTTT
CASSSRGTTDTQYF
>TRBV11-2|.|.|TRBJ2-1
TGTGCCAGCAGCTTAACCCTTGACTCCTACAATGAGCAGTTCTTC
CASSLTLDSYNEQFF